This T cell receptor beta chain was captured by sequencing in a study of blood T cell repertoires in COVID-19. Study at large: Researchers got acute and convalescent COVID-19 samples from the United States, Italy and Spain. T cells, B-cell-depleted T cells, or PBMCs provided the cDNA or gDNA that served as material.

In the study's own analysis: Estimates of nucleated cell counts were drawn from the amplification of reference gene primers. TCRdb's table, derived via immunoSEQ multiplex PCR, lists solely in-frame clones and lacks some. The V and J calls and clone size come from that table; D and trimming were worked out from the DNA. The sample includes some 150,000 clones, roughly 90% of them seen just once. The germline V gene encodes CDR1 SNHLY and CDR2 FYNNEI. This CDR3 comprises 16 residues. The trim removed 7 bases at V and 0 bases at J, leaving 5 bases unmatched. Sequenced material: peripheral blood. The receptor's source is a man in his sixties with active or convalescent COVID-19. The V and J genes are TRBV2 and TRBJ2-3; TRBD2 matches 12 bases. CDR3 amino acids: CASTPSGGASTDTQYF. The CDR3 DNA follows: TGTGCCAGCACGCCTAGCGGGGGGGCCAGCACAGATACGCAGTATTTT.